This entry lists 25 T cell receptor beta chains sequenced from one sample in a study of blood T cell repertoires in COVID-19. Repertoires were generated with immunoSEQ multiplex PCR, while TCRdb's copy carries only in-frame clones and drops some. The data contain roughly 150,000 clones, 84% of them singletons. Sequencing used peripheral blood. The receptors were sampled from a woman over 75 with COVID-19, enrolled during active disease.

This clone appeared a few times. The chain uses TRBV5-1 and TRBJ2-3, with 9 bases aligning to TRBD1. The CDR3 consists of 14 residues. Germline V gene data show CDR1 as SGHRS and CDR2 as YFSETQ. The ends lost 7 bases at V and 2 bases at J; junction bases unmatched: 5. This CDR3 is CASAQGALTDTQYF. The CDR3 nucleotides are TGCGCCAGCGCACAGGGGGCCCTCACAGATACGCAGTATTTT. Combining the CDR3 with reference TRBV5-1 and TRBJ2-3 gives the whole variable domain KAGVTQTPRYLIKTRGQQVTLSCSPISGHRSVSWYQQTPGQGLQFLFEYFSETQRNKGNFPGRFSGRQFSNSRSEMNVSTLELGDSALYLCASAQGALTDTQYFGPGTRLTVL.

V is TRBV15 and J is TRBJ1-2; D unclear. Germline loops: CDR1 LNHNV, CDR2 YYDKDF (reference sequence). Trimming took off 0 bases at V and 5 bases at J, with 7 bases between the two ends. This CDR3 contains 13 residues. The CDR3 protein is CATSRDGGYGYTF. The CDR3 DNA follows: TGTGCCACCAGCAGAGATGGAGGGTATGGCTACACCTTC.

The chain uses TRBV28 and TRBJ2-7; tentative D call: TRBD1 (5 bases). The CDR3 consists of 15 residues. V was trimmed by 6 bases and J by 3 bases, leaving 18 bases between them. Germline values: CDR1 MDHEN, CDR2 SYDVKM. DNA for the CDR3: TGTGCCAGCAGAGACTCAGGGCCAAGGCTCTACGAGCAGTACTTC. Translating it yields CASRDSGPRLYEQYF.

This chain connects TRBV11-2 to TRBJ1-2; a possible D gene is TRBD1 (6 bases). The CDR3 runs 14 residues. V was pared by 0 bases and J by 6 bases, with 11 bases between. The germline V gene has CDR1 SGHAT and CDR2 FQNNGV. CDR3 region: CASSLEQGLDGYTF. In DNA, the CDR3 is TGTGCCAGCAGCTTAGAACAGGGTTTGGATGGCTACACCTTC.

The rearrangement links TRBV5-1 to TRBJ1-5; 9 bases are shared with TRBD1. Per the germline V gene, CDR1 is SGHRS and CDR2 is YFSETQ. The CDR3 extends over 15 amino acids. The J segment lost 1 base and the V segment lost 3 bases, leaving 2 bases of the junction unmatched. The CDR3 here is CASSSGTGSNQPQHF. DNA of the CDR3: TGCGCCAGCAGCTCCGGGACAGGGAGCAATCAGCCCCAGCATTTT.

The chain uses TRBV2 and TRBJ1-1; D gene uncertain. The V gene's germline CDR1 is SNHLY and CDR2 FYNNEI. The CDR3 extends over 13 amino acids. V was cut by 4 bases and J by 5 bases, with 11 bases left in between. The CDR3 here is CASSVEGGTEAFF. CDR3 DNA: TGTGCCAGCAGTGTTGAGGGTGGTACTGAAGCTTTCTTT.

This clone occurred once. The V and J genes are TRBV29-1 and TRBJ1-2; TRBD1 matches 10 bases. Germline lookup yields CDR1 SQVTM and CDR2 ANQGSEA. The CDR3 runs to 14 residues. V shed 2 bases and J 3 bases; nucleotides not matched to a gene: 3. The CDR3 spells CSVERDRGYYGYTF. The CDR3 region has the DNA TGCAGCGTTGAAAGGGACAGGGGCTACTATGGCTACACCTTC.

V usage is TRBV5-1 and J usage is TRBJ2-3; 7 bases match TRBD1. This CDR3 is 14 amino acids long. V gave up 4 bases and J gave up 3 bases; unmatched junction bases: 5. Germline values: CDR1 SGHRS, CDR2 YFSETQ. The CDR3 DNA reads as TGCGCCAGCAGCGAACAGGGGCCGACAGATACGCAGTATTTT. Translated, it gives CASSEQGPTDTQYF.

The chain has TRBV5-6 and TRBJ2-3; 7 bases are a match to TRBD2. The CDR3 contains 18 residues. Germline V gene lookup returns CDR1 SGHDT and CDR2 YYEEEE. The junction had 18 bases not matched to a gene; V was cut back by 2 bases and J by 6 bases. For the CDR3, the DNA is TGTGCCAGCAGCTTACGACTAGCCGTCTCCCTAAAGGTGGATACGCAGTATTTT. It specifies CASSLRLAVSLKVDTQYF.

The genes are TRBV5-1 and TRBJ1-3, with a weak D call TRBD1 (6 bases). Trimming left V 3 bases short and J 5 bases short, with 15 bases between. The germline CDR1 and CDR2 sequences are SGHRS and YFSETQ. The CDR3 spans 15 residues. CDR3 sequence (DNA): TGCGCCAGCAGCTGGACAGCACAGGAAAGAAACACCATATATTTT. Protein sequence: CASSWTAQERNTIYF.

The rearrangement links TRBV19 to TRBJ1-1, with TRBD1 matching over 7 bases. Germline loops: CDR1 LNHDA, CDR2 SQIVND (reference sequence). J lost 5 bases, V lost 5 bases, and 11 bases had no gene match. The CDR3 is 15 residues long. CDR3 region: CASSATGAGSTEAFF. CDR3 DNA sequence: TGTGCCAGTAGTGCAACAGGGGCGGGGAGTACTGAAGCTTTCTTT.

CDR3 DNA: TGTGCCAGCAGTGAGGCGCGCGGGAGGGGCCATGAGCAGTTCTTC. This translates into CASSEARGRGHEQFF. The genes are TRBV2 and TRBJ2-1; TRBD2 aligns across 9 bases. With V trimmed by 3 bases and J by 8 bases, 8 bases remained unmatched. This CDR3 contains 15 residues. CDR1 and CDR2 from the germline V gene are SNHLY and FYNNEI.

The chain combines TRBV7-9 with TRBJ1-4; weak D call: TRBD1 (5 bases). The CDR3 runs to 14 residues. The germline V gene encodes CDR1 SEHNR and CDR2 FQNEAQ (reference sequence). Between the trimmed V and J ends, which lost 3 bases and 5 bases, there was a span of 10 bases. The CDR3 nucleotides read TGTGCCAGCAGCTTGGGAGGGACGAATGAAAAACTGTTTTTT. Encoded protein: CASSLGGTNEKLFF.

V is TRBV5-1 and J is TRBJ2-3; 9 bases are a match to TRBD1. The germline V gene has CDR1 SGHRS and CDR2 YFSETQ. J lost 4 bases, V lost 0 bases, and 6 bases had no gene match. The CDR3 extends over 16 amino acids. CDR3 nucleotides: TGCGCCAGCAGCTTGGTTGGGACAGGGTTCGCAGATACGCAGTATTTT. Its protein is CASSLVGTGFADTQYF.

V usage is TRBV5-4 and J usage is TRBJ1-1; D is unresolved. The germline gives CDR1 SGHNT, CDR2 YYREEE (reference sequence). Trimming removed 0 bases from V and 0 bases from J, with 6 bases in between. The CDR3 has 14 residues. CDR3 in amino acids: CASSLGMLNTEAFF. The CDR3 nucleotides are TGTGCCAGCAGCTTGGGTATGTTGAACACTGAAGCTTTCTTT.

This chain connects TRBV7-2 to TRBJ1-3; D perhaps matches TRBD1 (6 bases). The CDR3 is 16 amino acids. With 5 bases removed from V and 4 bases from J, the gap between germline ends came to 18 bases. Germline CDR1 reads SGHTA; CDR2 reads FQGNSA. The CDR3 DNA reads TGTGCCAGCAGCCCCCGACGGGCAGGGACAGGAAACACCATATATTTT. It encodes CASSPRRAGTGNTIYF.

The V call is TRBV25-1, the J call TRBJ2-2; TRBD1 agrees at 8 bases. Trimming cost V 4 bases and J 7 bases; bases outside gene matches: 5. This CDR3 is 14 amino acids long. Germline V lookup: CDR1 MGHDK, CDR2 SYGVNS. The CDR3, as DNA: TGTGCCAGCAGTGCCAGGGGGCTTGGCGGGGAGCTGTTTTTT. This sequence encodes CASSARGLGGELFF. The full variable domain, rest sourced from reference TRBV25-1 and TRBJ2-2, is EADIYQTPRYLVIGTGKKITLECSQTMGHDKMYWYQQDPGMELHLIHYSYGVNSTEKGDLSSESTVSRIRTEHFPLTLESARPSHTSQYLCASSARGLGGELFFGEGSRLTVL.

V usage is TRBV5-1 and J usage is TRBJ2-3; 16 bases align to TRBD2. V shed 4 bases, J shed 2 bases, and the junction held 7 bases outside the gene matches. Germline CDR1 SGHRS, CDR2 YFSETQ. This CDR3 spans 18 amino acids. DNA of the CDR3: TGCGCCAGCAGCGCTTCCGGGACTAGCGGGAGGGCCACAGATACGCAGTATTTT. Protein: CASSASGTSGRATDTQYF. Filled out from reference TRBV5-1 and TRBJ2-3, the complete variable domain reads KAGVTQTPRYLIKTRGQQVTLSCSPISGHRSVSWYQQTPGQGLQFLFEYFSETQRNKGNFPGRFSGRQFSNSRSEMNVSTLELGDSALYLCASSASGTSGRATDTQYFGPGTRLTVL.

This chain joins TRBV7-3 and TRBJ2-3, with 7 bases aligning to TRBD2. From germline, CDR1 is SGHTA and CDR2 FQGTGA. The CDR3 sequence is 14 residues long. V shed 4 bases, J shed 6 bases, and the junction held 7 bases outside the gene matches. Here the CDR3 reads CASSYDSGFDTQYF. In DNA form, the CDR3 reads TGTGCCAGCAGCTACGATAGCGGGTTTGATACGCAGTATTTT.

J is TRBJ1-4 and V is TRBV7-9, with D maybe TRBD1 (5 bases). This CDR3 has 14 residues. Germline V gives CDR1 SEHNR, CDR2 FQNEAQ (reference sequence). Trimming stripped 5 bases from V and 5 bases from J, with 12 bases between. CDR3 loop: CASSPQQGNEKLFF. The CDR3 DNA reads TGTGCCAGCAGCCCCCAGCAGGGAAATGAAAAACTGTTTTTT.

In DNA, the CDR3 is TGTGCCTGGAGTACGGCGGGGGGGCGCTACGAGCAGTACTTC. Translating gives CAWSTAGGRYEQYF. The chain uses TRBV30 and TRBJ2-7, with 9 bases matching TRBD2. V lost 2 bases to trimming and J lost 3 bases; unmatched junction nucleotides: 5. CDR1 is GTSNPN and CDR2 is SVGIG in the germline V gene (reference sequence). CDR3 length: 14 residues.

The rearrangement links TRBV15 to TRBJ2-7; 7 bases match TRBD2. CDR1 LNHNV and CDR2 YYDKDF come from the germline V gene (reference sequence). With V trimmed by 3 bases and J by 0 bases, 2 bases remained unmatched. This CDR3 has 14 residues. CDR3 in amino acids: CATSSGGSSYEQYF. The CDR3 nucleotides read TGTGCCACCAGCAGCGGGGGGAGCTCCTACGAGCAGTACTTC.

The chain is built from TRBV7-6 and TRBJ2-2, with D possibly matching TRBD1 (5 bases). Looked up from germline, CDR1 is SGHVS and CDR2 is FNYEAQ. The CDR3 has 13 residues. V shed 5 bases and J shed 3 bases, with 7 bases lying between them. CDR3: CASSRQYTGELFF. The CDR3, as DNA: TGTGCCAGCAGCAGACAGTACACCGGGGAGCTGTTTTTT.

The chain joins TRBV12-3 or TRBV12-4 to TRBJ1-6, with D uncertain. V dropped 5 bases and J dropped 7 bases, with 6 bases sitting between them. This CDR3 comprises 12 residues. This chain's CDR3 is CASSQQNSPLHF. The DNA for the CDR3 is TGTGCCAGCAGTCAACAGAATTCACCCCTCCACTTT.

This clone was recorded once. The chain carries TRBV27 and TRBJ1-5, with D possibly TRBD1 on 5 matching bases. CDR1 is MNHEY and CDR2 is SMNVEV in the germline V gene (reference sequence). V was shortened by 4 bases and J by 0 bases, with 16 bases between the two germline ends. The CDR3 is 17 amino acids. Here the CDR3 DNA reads TGTGCCAGCAGTTCCTCGGGACTGATGTATAGCAATCAGCCCCAGCATTTT. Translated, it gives CASSSSGLMYSNQPQHF.